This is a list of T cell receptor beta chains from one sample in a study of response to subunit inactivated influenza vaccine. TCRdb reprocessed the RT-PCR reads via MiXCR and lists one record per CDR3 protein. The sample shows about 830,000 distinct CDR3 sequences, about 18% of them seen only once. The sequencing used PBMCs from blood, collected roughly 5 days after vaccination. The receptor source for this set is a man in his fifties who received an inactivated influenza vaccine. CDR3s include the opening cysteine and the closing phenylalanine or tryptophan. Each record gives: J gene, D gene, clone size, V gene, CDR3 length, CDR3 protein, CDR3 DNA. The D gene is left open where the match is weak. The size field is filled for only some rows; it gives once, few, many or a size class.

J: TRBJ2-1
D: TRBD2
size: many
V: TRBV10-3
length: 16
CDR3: CAISGTSGRGPNEQFF
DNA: TGTGCCATCAGTGGTACTAGCGGGCGGGGCCCCAATGAGCAGTTCTTC

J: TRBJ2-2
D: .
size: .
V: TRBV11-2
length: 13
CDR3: CASSLAGEGELFF
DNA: TGTGCCAGCAGCTTAGCGGGGGAAGGGGAGCTGTTTTTT

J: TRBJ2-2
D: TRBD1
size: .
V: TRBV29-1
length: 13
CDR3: CSAKGQRTGELFF
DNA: TGCAGCGCCAAGGGACAGCGAACCGGGGAGCTGTTTTTT

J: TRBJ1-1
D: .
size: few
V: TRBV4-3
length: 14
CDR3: CASSQVSRIAEAFF
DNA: TGCGCCAGCAGCCAAGTGTCCAGGATTGCTGAAGCTTTCTTT

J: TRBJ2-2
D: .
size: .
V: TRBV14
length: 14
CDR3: CASSHSIRAGELFF
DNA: TGTGCCAGCAGCCATTCGATCAGGGCCGGGGAGCTGTTTTTT

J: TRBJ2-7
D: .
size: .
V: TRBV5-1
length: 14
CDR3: CASSVSGPPYEQYF
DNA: TGCGCCAGCAGCGTTTCAGGTCCCCCCTACGAGCAGTACTTC

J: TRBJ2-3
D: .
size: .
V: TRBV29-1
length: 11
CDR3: CSVRVVDTQYF
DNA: TGCAGCGTTAGAGTTGTAGATACGCAGTATTTT

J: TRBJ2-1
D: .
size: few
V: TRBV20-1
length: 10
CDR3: CSATGQEQFF
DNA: TGCAGTGCTACCGGACAGGAGCAGTTCTTC

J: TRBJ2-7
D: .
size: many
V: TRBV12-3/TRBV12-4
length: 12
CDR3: CASSFSGREQYF
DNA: TGTGCCAGCAGTTTCTCAGGCCGCGAGCAGTACTTC

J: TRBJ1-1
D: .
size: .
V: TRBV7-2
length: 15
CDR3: CASSLVGVRATEAFF
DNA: TGTGCCAGCAGCTTAGTGGGGGTACGGGCGACTGAAGCTTTCTTT

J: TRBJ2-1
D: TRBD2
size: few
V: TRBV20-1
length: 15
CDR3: CSAAGPLAGGNEQFF
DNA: TGCAGTGCCGCCGGCCCACTAGCGGGAGGGAATGAGCAGTTCTTC

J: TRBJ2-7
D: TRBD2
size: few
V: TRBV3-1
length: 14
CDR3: CASSQGTSAYEQYF
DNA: TGTGCCAGCAGCCAGGGGACTAGCGCATACGAGCAGTACTTC

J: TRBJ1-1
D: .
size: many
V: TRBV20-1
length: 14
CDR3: CSARLVPRPGEAFF
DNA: TGCAGTGCTAGACTAGTACCTCGCCCAGGGGAAGCTTTCTTT

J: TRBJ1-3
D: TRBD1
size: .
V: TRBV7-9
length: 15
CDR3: CASSLVRTGGNTIYF
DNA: TGTGCCAGCAGCTTAGTTCGGACAGGCGGAAACACCATATATTTT

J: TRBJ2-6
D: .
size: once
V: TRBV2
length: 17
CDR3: CASSRDSGAAGANVLTF
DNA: TGTGCCAGCAGCCGGGATTCGGGGGCAGCGGGGGCCAACGTCCTGACTTTC